Shown below are 22 T cell receptor beta chains from a single sample sequenced in a study of sequential checkpoint blockade in melanoma. Sequenced by immunoSEQ multiplex PCR; TCRdb stores in-frame clones only, minus some. This sample yields about 2,400 clones, of which around a quarter are seen a single time; 16% belongs to the top ten. Documented treatment: randomized to nivolumab then ipilimumab (arm A) or the reverse (arm B). The specimen was tumor tissue (inferred from file names), collected from a patient given nivolumab and ipilimumab in sequence. These receptors all come from a human donor with melanoma.

This clone was observed a handful of times. This chain joins TRBV10-2 and TRBJ2-2; D perhaps matches TRBD1 (5 bases). V gave up 3 bases and J gave up 4 bases, with 9 bases separating them. The CDR3 extends over 14 amino acids. Germline CDR1 is WSHSY and CDR2 is SAAADI. The CDR3 spells CASSDDRTTGELFF. CDR3 nucleotides: TGCGCCAGCAGTGACGACAGAACCACCGGGGAGCTGTTTTTT.

This clone has only a few counts. The chain employs TRBV7-4 and TRBJ1-2; 8 bases fit TRBD1. Germline CDR1 reads SGHVT; CDR2 reads SQSDAQ. This CDR3 has 13 amino acids. V shed 5 bases, J shed 5 bases, and the junction held 4 bases outside the gene matches. The CDR3 here is CASSPRTGYGYTF. CDR3 DNA: TGTGCCAGCAGCCCACGGACAGGGTATGGCTACACCTTC.

V and J are TRBV18 and TRBJ1-4; perhaps TRBD1 as D (5 bases). The CDR3 totals 14 residues. Germline-derived CDR1 and CDR2 are KGHSH and LQKENI. Trimming took 2 bases from V and 6 from J, leaving 10 bases between them. CDR3 loop: CASSPGPRDEKLFF. CDR3 DNA: TGTGCCAGCTCACCAGGGCCCAGGGATGAAAAACTGTTTTTT.

The chain joins TRBV19 to TRBJ2-2; TRBD2 matches at 10 bases. CDR1 and CDR2 (germline): LNHDA, SQIVND (reference sequence). This CDR3 has 14 residues. J gave up 4 bases and V 9 bases, and 5 bases lay outside the gene matches. CDR3 residues: CASLLAGGTGELFF. Here the CDR3 DNA reads TGTGCCAGCCTGTTAGCGGGGGGCACCGGGGAGCTGTTTTTT.

This clone is deemed medium-sized. The rearrangement links TRBV7-7 to TRBJ1-5; maybe TRBD1 (6 bases). Germline V gene sequence: CDR1 SSHAT, CDR2 FNYEAQ (reference sequence). Trimming took 2 bases from V and 6 from J, leaving 14 bases between them. The CDR3 length is 15 residues. The CDR3 spells CASSLLQGPSQPQHF. In DNA form, the CDR3 reads TGTGCCAGCAGCTTATTGCAGGGGCCTAGTCAGCCCCAGCATTTT.

In its sample, this clone was seen many times. The rearrangement links TRBV11-3 to TRBJ2-1; 12 nucleotides line up with TRBD2. Unmatched junction bases numbered 9, after V lost 5 bases and J lost 4 bases. Germline values: CDR1 SGHNT, CDR2 YENEEA. The CDR3 totals 17 residues. CDR3: CASSRTSGVLPYNEQFF. The CDR3 DNA reads TGTGCCAGCAGCCGGACTAGCGGGGTCCTCCCTTACAATGAGCAGTTCTTC.

This clone was picked up a small number of times. The rearrangement links TRBV6-8 to TRBJ1-3; 7 bases line up with TRBD1. Trimming took 2 bases from V and 4 from J; bases not matched to a gene: 2. This CDR3 is 14 amino acids long. CDR1 MNHGY and CDR2 SAAAGT come from the germline V gene. This CDR3 reads CASSYEGAGNTIYF. The CDR3 bases are TGTGCCAGCAGTTACGAGGGGGCGGGAAACACCATATATTTT.

In its sample, this clone was seen a few times. The genes are TRBV11-3 and TRBJ1-5, with D possibly being TRBD1 (5 bases). Per the germline V gene, CDR1 is SGHNT and CDR2 is YENEEA. The CDR3 is 15 amino acids. Trimming left V 8 bases short and J 3 bases short, with 17 bases between. CDR3 sequence (DNA): TGTGCCAGCCGATTCGACCGGGGGTTCAATCAGCCCCAGCATTTT. Amino acid sequence: CASRFDRGFNQPQHF.

The count of this clone is one. The gene calls are TRBV30 and TRBJ2-7, with a weak D call TRBD2 (6 bases). Trimming left V 0 bases short and J 2 bases short, with 14 bases between. The CDR3 loop spans 15 amino acids. Germline V gene sequence: CDR1 GTSNPN, CDR2 SVGIG (reference sequence). The CDR3 DNA follows: TGTGCCTGGAGTGTACGGCGGGGACTTACCTACGAGCAGTACTTC. Protein: CAWSVRRGLTYEQYF. The whole variable domain, filled in from reference TRBV30 and TRBJ2-7, reads SQTIHQWPATLVQPVGSPLSLECTVEGTSNPNLYWYRQAAGRGLQLLFYSVGIGQISSEVPQNLSASRPQDRQFILSSKKLLLSDSGFYLCAWSVRRGLTYEQYFGPGTRLTVT.

In its sample, this clone was seen a few times. V is TRBV19 and J is TRBJ2-2, with D unresolved. The CDR3 has 16 residues. The V and J ends lost 1 base and 4 bases respectively, with 13 bases between them. Germline assignment: CDR1 LNHDA and CDR2 SQIVND (reference sequence). The CDR3 sequence: CASSIGSVVVTGELFF. For the CDR3, the DNA is TGTGCCAGTAGTATAGGGTCAGTGGTCGTCACCGGGGAGCTGTTTTTT.

This clone was counted a few times. The rearrangement uses TRBV2 and TRBJ2-7, with TRBD2 as a possible D gene (5 bases). The CDR3 loop spans 12 amino acids. V lost 3 bases to trimming and J lost 3 bases, with 6 bases between them. CDR1 SNHLY and CDR2 FYNNEI come from the germline V gene. The CDR3 coding sequence is TGTGCCAGCAGTGATGCGGGCTACGAGCAGTACTTC. It specifies CASSDAGYEQYF.

J is TRBJ1-1 and V is TRBV5-1, with D unclear. The germline V gene has CDR1 SGHRS and CDR2 YFSETQ. The CDR3 totals 14 residues. Trimming pared 1 base from V and 4 bases from J, leaving 11 bases between. CDR3 sequence: CASSLRGVVTEAFF. CDR3 bases: TGCGCCAGCAGCTTGCGGGGTGTGGTCACTGAAGCTTTCTTT. Using reference TRBV5-1 and TRBJ1-1 for the parts outside the CDR3, the full variable domain is KAGVTQTPRYLIKTRGQQVTLSCSPISGHRSVSWYQQTPGQGLQFLFEYFSETQRNKGNFPGRFSGRQFSNSRSEMNVSTLELGDSALYLCASSLRGVVTEAFFGQGTRLTVV.

By share of the sample, this clone is medium-sized. This chain uses TRBV6-8 with TRBJ2-5; D unclear. CDR1 and CDR2 from the germline V gene are MNHGY and SAAAGT. V lost 10 bases and J 5 bases, leaving 17 bases between the germline ends. CDR3 length: 13 amino acids. The CDR3, as DNA: TGTGCCATAACTGAAGGGCTAGGGGAGACCCAGTACTTC. Protein product: CAITEGLGETQYF.

The sample holds a few counts of this clone. The V call is TRBV6-8, the J call TRBJ1-6; D gene unclear. Germline CDR1 and CDR2: MNHGY and SAAAGT. V lost 2 bases, J lost 10 bases, and 15 bases lay in between. This CDR3 has 15 residues. The CDR3 DNA is TGTGCCAGCAGTTACGAAGCTCGAGCCGCATCACCCCTCCACTTT. Translating gives CASSYEARAASPLHF.

This chain connects TRBV19 to TRBJ2-3; 9 positions agree with TRBD1. In germline, CDR1 is LNHDA, CDR2 SQIVND (reference sequence). The CDR3 covers 15 residues. J gave up 5 bases and V 1 base, and 4 bases lay outside the gene matches. The DNA of the CDR3 is TGTGCCAGTAGTATAGGGACAGGGGCGGGAGATACGCAGTATTTT. Residues: CASSIGTGAGDTQYF. Filled out from reference TRBV19 and TRBJ2-3, the complete variable domain reads DGGITQSPKYLFRKEGQNVTLSCEQNLNHDAMYWYRQDPGQGLRLIYYSQIVNDFQKGDIAEGYSVSREKKESFPLTVTSAQKNPTAFYLCASSIGTGAGDTQYFGPGTRLTVL.

The V gene is TRBV4-1, the J gene TRBJ1-4; possible D gene TRBD1, 5 bases. Trimming removed 0 bases at V and 13 bases at J, with 12 bases between. Per germline, CDR1 MGHRA and CDR2 YSYEKL. This CDR3 has 13 amino acids. This CDR3 reads CASSQERQTRLFF. The DNA for the CDR3 is TGCGCCAGCAGCCAAGAAAGACAGACGAGACTGTTTTTT.

This clone came up a few times. This chain connects TRBV6-8 to TRBJ1-1, with D tentatively TRBD1 (6 bases). This CDR3 is 18 amino acids long. Germline assignment: CDR1 MNHGY and CDR2 SAAAGT. V was shortened by 4 bases and J by 3 bases, with 24 bases between the two germline ends. DNA for the CDR3: TGTGCCAGCAGTTTCTTTACAGGGAAAGGGGGAGGACACACTGAAGCTTTCTTT. This codes for CASSFFTGKGGGHTEAFF.

The chain recombines TRBV6-8 with TRBJ1-5; weak D call: TRBD1 (5 bases). V was clipped by 5 bases and J by 2 bases, with 13 bases between them. CDR1 MNHGY and CDR2 SAAAGT come from the germline V gene. This CDR3 has 15 residues. CDR3 DNA sequence: TGTGCCAGCAGTAGGCAGGGAACAGGCAATCAGCCCCAGCATTTT. Translating gives CASSRQGTGNQPQHF.

This clone turned up a few times. The chain recombines TRBV19 with TRBJ1-6, with TRBD1 as a possible D gene (5 bases). The CDR3 is 18 residues long. Germline CDR1 LNHDA, CDR2 SQIVND (reference sequence). Trimming shortened V by 6 bases and J by 0 bases, and 18 bases separated the two germline ends. The CDR3 is CASRTRAGQGSYNSPLHF. The CDR3 nucleotides read TGTGCCAGTAGAACCCGGGCCGGGCAGGGCTCCTATAATTCACCCCTCCACTTT.

This chain joins TRBV4-1 and TRBJ1-5; no reliable D call. The CDR3 contains 16 residues. CDR1 is MGHRA and CDR2 is YSYEKL in the germline V gene. Trimming removed 0 bases from V and 2 bases from J, with 11 bases in between. CDR3: CASSQDIGRGNQPQHF. DNA of the CDR3: TGCGCCAGCAGCCAAGATATTGGGAGGGGCAATCAGCCCCAGCATTTT.

The J gene is TRBJ1-2, the V gene TRBV5-1, with 8 bases that match TRBD1. Germline CDR1 and CDR2: SGHRS and YFSETQ. CDR3 length equals 16 residues. With V trimmed by 3 bases and J by 1 base, 8 bases remained unmatched. Written as DNA, the CDR3 is TGCGCCAGCAGCTCGTACCAGGGGGCGGGTAACTATGGCTACACCTTC. Its translation: CASSSYQGAGNYGYTF.

V usage is TRBV12-5 and J usage is TRBJ2-2; D is tentatively TRBD1 or TRBD2 (5 bases each). Per germline, CDR1 LGHNT and CDR2 FRNRAP. The CDR3 is 18 amino acids. Trimming shortened V by 2 bases and J by 0 bases, and 16 bases separated the two germline ends. The CDR3 bases are TGTGCTAGTGGTTTGATAACGGGGACGGCCACGAACACCGGGGAGCTGTTTTTT. Protein: CASGLITGTATNTGELFF.